Below, 28 T cell receptor beta chains from the same sample are listed, as sequenced in a study of vaccination effects on CD4 cells after COVID-19. Clones were sequenced by immunoSEQ multiplex PCR, and TCRdb holds only the in-frame ones, with some missing. The sample records about 31,000 clones, 55% to 75% being singletons. Antigen-specific CD4+ T cells were expanded (with viral peptide pools) by the ViraFEST assay ahead of sequencing. Following an approximately 9-day culture, CD4+ T cells were purified. These TCRs are of unknown antigen specificity. Here the sequenced sample was CD4+ T cells from PBMCs cultured with HCoV-229E spike peptides, taken before COVID-19 vaccination. The source of these receptors is a human donor who received a COVID-19 vaccine.

The V gene is TRBV4-3, the J gene TRBJ2-2, with D tentatively TRBD1 (5 bases). Trimming removed 1 base from V and 0 bases from J, with 9 bases in between. Germline V CDR1 and CDR2: LGHNA, YSLEER. This CDR3 contains 16 residues. CDR3 region: CASSQGGGTNTGELFF. CDR3 in DNA: TGCGCCAGCAGCCAAGGGGGCGGAACGAACACCGGGGAGCTGTTTTTT.

The chain is built from TRBV3-1 (or the pseudogene TRBV3-2) and TRBJ2-7, with 8 nucleotides matching TRBD1. This CDR3 is built from 16 residues. The ends lost 3 bases at V and 5 bases at J; junction bases unmatched: 12. Germline CDR1 and CDR2: LGHDT and YNNKEL (reference sequence). CDR3 DNA sequence: TGTGCCAGCAGCCAGACCCAGGGGACAGGTTCTCACGAGCAGTACTTC. Its translation is CASSQTQGTGSHEQYF.

This clone appeared once. This chain connects TRBV7-8 to TRBJ2-3, with a tentative D call TRBD2 (5 bases). Trimming removed 3 bases from V and 3 bases from J, with 7 bases in between. Per the germline V gene, CDR1 is SGHVS and CDR2 is FQNEAQ. The CDR3 extends over 13 amino acids. The DNA for the CDR3 is TGTGCCAGCAGCTTTAGAGGGACAGATACGCAGTATTTT. Residues: CASSFRGTDTQYF. Full variable domain (outside the CDR3, taken from reference TRBV7-8 and TRBJ2-3): GAGVSQSPRYKVAKRGQDVALRCDPISGHVSLFWYQQALGQGPEFLTYFQNEAQLDKSGLPSDRFFAERPEGSVSTLKIQRTQQEDSAVYLCASSFRGTDTQYFGPGTRLTVL.

The CDR3 DNA sequence: TGTGCCTGGTCCAGGGGGTATGAAAAACTGTTTTTT. Residues: CAWSRGYEKLFF. The rearrangement joins TRBV30 to TRBJ1-4; 7 bases map to TRBD1. V dropped 5 bases and J dropped 6; count of bases not matched to a gene: 3. The CDR3 spans 12 residues. Germline V lookup: CDR1 GTSNPN, CDR2 SVGIG (reference sequence).

The chain has TRBV6-1 and TRBJ1-2; TRBD1 matches at 8 bases. CDR1 MNHNS and CDR2 SASEGT come from the germline V gene. The CDR3 extends over 15 amino acids. Trimming removed 5 bases from V and 8 bases from J; junction bases left unmatched: 13. The CDR3 sequence is CASSQYSDRVKGYTF. The CDR3 DNA reads as TGTGCCAGCAGTCAATACTCGGACAGGGTGAAAGGCTACACCTTC.

The V gene is TRBV19, the J gene TRBJ1-1; 9 bases are shared with TRBD1. The trim removed 6 bases at V and 7 bases at J, leaving 9 bases unmatched. Germline CDR1 and CDR2: LNHDA and SQIVND (reference sequence). This CDR3 region has 14 residues. The CDR3 DNA is TGTGCCAGTAGGGCGGACAGGGGAACCGGTGAAGCTTTCTTT. Its protein product is CASRADRGTGEAFF. The complete variable domain, with remaining parts taken from reference TRBV19 and TRBJ1-1, reads DGGITQSPKYLFRKEGQNVTLSCEQNLNHDAMYWYRQDPGQGLRLIYYSQIVNDFQKGDIAEGYSVSREKKESFPLTVTSAQKNPTAFYLCASRADRGTGEAFFGQGTRLTVV.

The rearrangement uses TRBV7-9 and TRBJ2-7; unclear D gene. The V and J ends lost 3 bases and 1 base respectively, with 4 bases between them. Germline CDR1 SEHNR, CDR2 FQNEAQ (reference sequence). CDR3 length: 12 amino acids. The chain's CDR3 is CASSFGSYEQYF. Here the CDR3 DNA reads TGTGCCAGCAGCTTCGGATCCTACGAGCAGTACTTC.

This chain links TRBV4-1 with TRBJ1-5; 7 bases line up with TRBD1. The trim removed 0 bases at V and 4 bases at J, leaving 3 bases unmatched. The CDR3 runs 15 residues. CDR1 and CDR2 from the germline V gene are MGHRA and YSYEKL. Here the CDR3 reads CASSQDPTGNQPQHF. In DNA, the CDR3 is TGCGCCAGCAGCCAAGACCCGACAGGGAATCAGCCCCAGCATTTT.

This clone has more than one count but fewer than ten. The genes are TRBV7-8 and TRBJ2-2; D is uncertain. V was pared by 4 bases and J by 6 bases, with 15 bases between. Germline loops: CDR1 SGHVS, CDR2 FQNEAQ. The CDR3 extends over 15 amino acids. The CDR3 sequence is CASSWALTLSGELFF. The CDR3 nucleotides read TGTGCCAGCAGCTGGGCCTTGACTTTATCCGGGGAGCTGTTTTTT.

This chain connects TRBV5-5 to TRBJ2-1; 11 bases map to TRBD1. Germline CDR1 reads SGHKS; CDR2 reads YYEKEE (reference sequence). J was trimmed by 3 bases and V by 3 bases; bases with no gene match: 5. CDR3 length: 16 residues. The CDR3 is CASSSWDRGDYNEQFF. CDR3 in DNA: TGTGCCAGCAGCTCCTGGGACAGGGGGGACTACAATGAGCAGTTCTTC. The full variable domain, rest sourced from reference TRBV5-5 and TRBJ2-1, is DAGVTQSPTHLIKTRGQQVTLRCSPISGHKSVSWYQQVLGQGPQFIFQYYEKEERGRGNFPDRFSARQFPNYSSELNVNALLLGDSALYLCASSSWDRGDYNEQFFGPGTRLTVL.

This clone came up a few times. The rearrangement uses TRBV5-6 and TRBJ2-7, with 7 positions matching TRBD2. Germline loops: CDR1 SGHDT, CDR2 YYEEEE. This CDR3 contains 14 residues. Unmatched junction bases numbered 1, after V lost 0 bases and J lost 1 base. CDR3 coding DNA: TGTGCCAGCAGCTTGGGACTAGCTTCCTACGAGCAGTACTTC. It is translated as CASSLGLASYEQYF. Full variable domain (missing parts from reference TRBV5-6 and TRBJ2-7): DAGVTQSPTHLIKTRGQQVTLRCSPKSGHDTVSWYQQALGQGPQFIFQYYEEEERQRGNFPDRFSGHQFPNYSSELNVNALLLGDSALYLCASSLGLASYEQYFGPGTRLTVT.

In DNA, the CDR3 is TGTGCCAGCAGTTACTCGCGAGCGACAGGGTGGAATCAGCCCCAGCATTTT. The encoded protein is CASSYSRATGWNQPQHF. The V and J genes are TRBV6-2 or TRBV6-3 and TRBJ1-5, with 7 bases matching TRBD1. The CDR3 is 17 amino acids. V lost 0 bases and J lost 4; bases outside the gene matches: 9. The germline CDR1 and CDR2 sequences are MNHEY and SVGEGT.

This chain links TRBV28 with TRBJ1-2, with 7 bases matching TRBD1. This CDR3 is built from 17 residues. V was pared by 2 bases and J by 5 bases, with 14 bases of the junction left unmatched. From germline, CDR1 is MDHEN and CDR2 SYDVKM. CDR3 in amino acids: CASSLGPATGPGYGYTF. CDR3 bases: TGTGCCAGCAGTTTAGGCCCGGCGACAGGGCCAGGGTATGGCTACACCTTC.

This clone showed up just a few times. V usage is TRBV7-2 and J usage is TRBJ1-2; possibly TRBD1 for D (6 bases). The CDR3 spans 16 residues. Per the germline V gene, CDR1 is SGHTA and CDR2 is FQGNSA. Trimming stripped 4 bases from V and 6 bases from J, with 21 bases between. The CDR3 nucleotides are TGTGCCAGCAGCTCCTGGAGCGGGGGGGCCCTCCATGGCTACACCTTC. Protein: CASSSWSGGALHGYTF.

This clone was counted a few times. The rearrangement uses TRBV5-4 and TRBJ1-1; TRBD1 aligns across 7 bases. Looked up from germline, CDR1 is SGHNT and CDR2 is YYREEE (reference sequence). The length of the CDR3 is 15 residues. V was pared by 4 bases and J by 4 bases, with 10 bases of the junction left unmatched. The CDR3 sequence: CASSILRGSVTEAFF. In nucleotides, the CDR3 is TGTGCCAGCAGCATCCTCAGGGGGTCGGTCACTGAAGCTTTCTTT.

This clone was seen a handful of times. The V gene is TRBV9, the J gene TRBJ2-2, with 7 nucleotides matching TRBD1. Germline V CDR1 and CDR2: SGDLS, YYNGEE. The CDR3 runs to 17 residues. V shed 3 bases and J 1 base; nucleotides not matched to a gene: 9. The CDR3 DNA reads as TGTGCCAGCAGCGGGGGACCGGGACAGAAGAACACCGGGGAGCTGTTTTTT. Its translation is CASSGGPGQKNTGELFF.

The chain joins TRBV30 to TRBJ1-1; possible D gene TRBD1, 5 bases. Germline V gives CDR1 GTSNPN, CDR2 SVGIG (reference sequence). Between the trimmed V and J ends, which lost 0 bases and 0 bases, there was a span of 11 bases. The CDR3 length is 15 residues. CDR3 region: CAWSVAGVLNTEAFF. DNA for the CDR3: TGTGCCTGGAGTGTAGCGGGGGTGTTGAACACTGAAGCTTTCTTT.

The rearrangement uses TRBV6-5 and TRBJ1-2; possible D gene TRBD1, 6 bases. The CDR3 is made up of 14 amino acids. Germline V gene sequence: CDR1 MNHEY, CDR2 SVGAGI. Trimming removed 2 bases at V and 1 base at J, with 8 bases between. The DNA for the CDR3 is TGTGCCAGCAGTTACGGGGGCCTTAACTATGGCTACACCTTC. It specifies CASSYGGLNYGYTF.

This clone was counted a few times. V usage is TRBV5-6 and J usage is TRBJ2-1; the match to TRBD2 covers 10 bases. The germline V gene encodes CDR1 SGHDT and CDR2 YYEEEE. The J segment lost 7 bases and the V segment lost 2 bases, leaving 18 bases of the junction unmatched. There are 19 residues in the CDR3. The CDR3 region is CASSFGRSGRPREGNEQFF. As DNA, the CDR3 is TGTGCCAGCAGCTTCGGACGTAGCGGGAGGCCGCGGGAGGGAAATGAGCAGTTCTTC.

This clone has just a few counts. V gene TRBV7-9 combines with J gene TRBJ1-2, with a tentative D call TRBD1 (5 bases). V was cut by 5 bases and J by 2 bases, with 12 bases left in between. The CDR3 length is 14 residues. Per the germline V gene, CDR1 is SEHNR and CDR2 is FQNEAQ (reference sequence). CDR3: CASSTWGGNYGYTF. In nucleotides, the CDR3 is TGTGCCAGCAGCACCTGGGGGGGGAACTATGGCTACACCTTC. The whole variable domain, filled in from reference TRBV7-9 and TRBJ1-2, reads DTGVSQNPRHKITKRGQNVTFRCDPISEHNRLYWYRQTLGQGPEFLTYFQNEAQLEKSRLLSDRFSAERPKGSFSTLEIQRTEQGDSAMYLCASSTWGGNYGYTFGSGTRLTVV.

The chain joins TRBV5-5 to TRBJ1-1; the D is unclear. Germline values: CDR1 SGHKS, CDR2 YYEKEE (reference sequence). The ends were cut back, 0 bases at V and 8 bases at J, with 8 bases in the middle. The CDR3 totals 12 residues. This CDR3 is CASSLEGGEAFF. CDR3 bases: TGTGCCAGCAGCTTGGAGGGTGGAGAAGCTTTCTTT. Supplemented by reference TRBV5-5 and TRBJ1-1, the full variable domain reads DAGVTQSPTHLIKTRGQQVTLRCSPISGHKSVSWYQQVLGQGPQFIFQYYEKEERGRGNFPDRFSARQFPNYSSELNVNALLLGDSALYLCASSLEGGEAFFGQGTRLTVV.

This clone was counted a single time. This chain joins TRBV18 and TRBJ2-7, with 7 bases matching TRBD2. Germline V gene data show CDR1 as KGHSH and CDR2 as LQKENI. With V trimmed by 3 bases and J by 4 bases, 6 bases remained unmatched. The CDR3 is made up of 14 amino acids. This CDR3 reads CASSPSGGPYEQYF. The CDR3 nucleotides read TGTGCCAGCTCACCCTCGGGGGGTCCATACGAGCAGTACTTC.

The chain is built from TRBV9 and TRBJ2-5, with 7 bases fitting TRBD2. This CDR3 spans 15 amino acids. Trimming cost V 2 bases and J 4 bases; bases outside gene matches: 8. CDR1 and CDR2 (germline): SGDLS, YYNGEE. CDR3 region: CASSVSASGRETQYF. The DNA of the CDR3 is TGTGCCAGCAGCGTTAGTGCTAGCGGTCGAGAGACCCAGTACTTC. Using reference TRBV9 and TRBJ2-5 for the parts outside the CDR3, the full variable domain is DSGVTQTPKHLITATGQRVTLRCSPRSGDLSVYWYQQSLDQGLQFLIQYYNGEERAKGNILERFSAQQFPDLHSELNLSSLELGDSALYFCASSVSASGRETQYFGPGTRLLVL.

V gene TRBV29-1 combines with J gene TRBJ1-6, with 8 bases identical to TRBD1. The V gene end was trimmed by 5 bases and the J gene end by 9 bases; junction bases not matched to a gene: 6. The CDR3 is made up of 13 amino acids. Germline CDR1 and CDR2: SQVTM and ANQGSEA. The CDR3 DNA follows: TGCAGCGTTCGGGGACAGGCGGGTTCACCCCTCCACTTT. Translated: CSVRGQAGSPLHF.

The J gene is TRBJ1-2, the V gene TRBV11-2, with TRBD1 matching over 11 bases. The CDR3 runs to 14 residues. The germline gives CDR1 SGHAT, CDR2 FQNNGV. V lost 5 bases, J lost 7 bases, and 6 bases stayed unmatched. The CDR3 bases are TGTGCCAGCAGCGCCGGACAGGGGGCCTCTGGCTACACCTTC. Its protein product is CASSAGQGASGYTF.

The chain has TRBV25-1 and TRBJ1-4; no firm D call. The germline CDR1 and CDR2 sequences are MGHDK and SYGVNS. This CDR3 spans 15 amino acids. Trimming took 4 bases from V and 5 from J, leaving 14 bases between them. CDR3 in amino acids: CASSGWSGGNEKLFF. In nucleotides, the CDR3 is TGTGCCAGCAGTGGTTGGTCAGGAGGGAATGAAAAACTGTTTTTT.

The chain joins TRBV7-8 to TRBJ2-3; tentative D call: TRBD1 (5 bases). V lost 1 base, J lost 4 bases, and 12 bases lay in between. The CDR3 length is 15 residues. Germline V gives CDR1 SGHVS, CDR2 FQNEAQ. The DNA of the CDR3 is TGTGCCAGCAGCTTAGTTGGCAGGGCTCCAGATACGCAGTATTTT. Protein sequence: CASSLVGRAPDTQYF.

The V call is TRBV28, the J call TRBJ1-4; D call uncertain. This CDR3 comprises 12 residues. Trimming removed 6 bases at V and 7 bases at J, with 9 bases between. Per the germline V gene, CDR1 is MDHEN and CDR2 is SYDVKM. The CDR3 DNA follows: TGTGCCAGCAGCCTCAGAGCTGAAAAACTGTTTTTT. Translation: CASSLRAEKLFF.